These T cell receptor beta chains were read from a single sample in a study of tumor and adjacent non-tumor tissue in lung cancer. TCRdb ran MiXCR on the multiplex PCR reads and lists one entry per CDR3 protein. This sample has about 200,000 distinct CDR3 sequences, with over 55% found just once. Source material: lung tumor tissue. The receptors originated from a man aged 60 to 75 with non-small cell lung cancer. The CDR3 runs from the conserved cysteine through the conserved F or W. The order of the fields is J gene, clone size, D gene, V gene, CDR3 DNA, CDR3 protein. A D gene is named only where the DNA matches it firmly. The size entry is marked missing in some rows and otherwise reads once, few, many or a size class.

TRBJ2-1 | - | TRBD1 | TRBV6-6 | TGTTCCAGCAGTTACTCAGAGACAGGGGCCAATGAGCAGTTCTTC | CSSSYSETGANEQFF
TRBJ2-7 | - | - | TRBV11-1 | TGTGCCAGCAGATTAGATTTGACACGGGCACGGGAGCAGTACTTC | CASRLDLTRAREQYF
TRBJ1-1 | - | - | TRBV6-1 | TGTGCCAGTAACGAGGTGGGGAACACTGAAGCTTTCTTT | CASNEVGNTEAFF
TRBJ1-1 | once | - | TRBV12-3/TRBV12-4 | TGTGCCAGCAGTTTATCGGCGAGGAGGAGGACGAACACTGAAACTTTCTTT | CASSLSARRRTNTETFF
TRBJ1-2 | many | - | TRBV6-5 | TGTGCCAGCAGGGGGGAAGGCTACACCTTC | CASRGEGYTF
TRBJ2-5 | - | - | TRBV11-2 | TGTGCCAGAAGCCCGGGAGGGGGCATGGAGGCCCAGTACTTC | CARSPGGGMEAQYF
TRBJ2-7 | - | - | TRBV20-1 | TGTAGTGCTGGAGGACATGGGAGCTCCTACGAGCAGTACTTC | CSAGGHGSSYEQYF
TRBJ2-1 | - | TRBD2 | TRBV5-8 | TGTGCCAGCAGCCGGGGGAGCGGGGAAGGAAATGAGCAGTTCTTC | CASSRGSGEGNEQFF
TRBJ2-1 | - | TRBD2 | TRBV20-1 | TGCAGTGCTTATCGGACTAGCGGAGACTACAATGAGCAGTTCTTC | CSAYRTSGDYNEQFF
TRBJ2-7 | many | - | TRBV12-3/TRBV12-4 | TGTGCCAGCAGACCGGACAGCGAGGGAACCTACGAGCAGTACTTC | CASRPDSEGTYEQYF
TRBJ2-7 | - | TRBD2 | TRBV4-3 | TGCGCCAGCAGCCAAGAACTAGCGGGAGGACCACTCTCCTACGAGCAGTACTTC | CASSQELAGGPLSYEQYF
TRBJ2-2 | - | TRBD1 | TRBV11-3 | TGTGCCAGCAGCTTCCTCGGGACAGGGAACACCGGGGAGCCGTTTTTT | CASSFLGTGNTGEPFF
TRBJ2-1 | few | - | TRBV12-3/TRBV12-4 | TGTGCCAGCAGTTTGATAGGGGGCAATGAGCAGTTCTTC | CASSLIGGNEQFF
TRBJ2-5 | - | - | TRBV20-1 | TGCAGTGCCTTAATGGGGGGGGGCGAGACCCAGTACTTC | CSALMGGGETQYF
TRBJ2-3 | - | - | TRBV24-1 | TGTGCCACCAGTGATGCGGGGCTCACAGATACGCAATATTTT | CATSDAGLTDTQYF
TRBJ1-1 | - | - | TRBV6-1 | TGTGATAGCAGTGAAGGGTCGGGTAAGGGTTTCGCTGAAGCTTTCTTT | CDSSEGSGKGFAEAFF
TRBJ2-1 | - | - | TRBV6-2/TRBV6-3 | TGTGCCAGCCTACCGGGGGCGAAGAGCTCCTACAATGAGCAGTTCTTC | CASLPGAKSSYNEQFF
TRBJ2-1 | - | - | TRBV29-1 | TGCAGCGTTCAAACTCGGACTAGCAGGGGGTCGAGCTCCTACAATGAGCAGTTCTTC | CSVQTRTSRGSSSYNEQFF
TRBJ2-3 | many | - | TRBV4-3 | TGCGCCAGCAGCCAAGAGAATTCTCGCACAGATACGCAGTATTTT | CASSQENSRTDTQYF
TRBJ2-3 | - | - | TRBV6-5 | TGTGCCAGCAACCAGCAGAACACAGAAACGCAGTATTTT | CASNQQNTETQYF
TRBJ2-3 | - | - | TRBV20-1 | TGTAGTGCCTTAGTGGGACCCACAGATACGCAGTATTTT | CSALVGPTDTQYF
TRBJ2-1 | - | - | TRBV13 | TGTGCCAGCTGCCGATCGTGGAGCTCCTACAACGAGCAGTTCTTC | CASCRSWSSYNEQFF
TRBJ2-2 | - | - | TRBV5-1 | TGCGCCAGCAGCCTATGGGGTGACATAAACACGGGGGAGCTGTTTTTT | CASSLWGDINTGELFF
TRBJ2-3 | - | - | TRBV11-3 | TGTGCCAGCACCGAACAACTAGCAGATACGCAGTATTTT | CASTEQLADTQYF
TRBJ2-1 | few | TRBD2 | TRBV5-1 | TGCGCCAGCAGCTTTACGACTAGCGGATACAATGAGCAGTTCTTC | CASSFTTSGYNEQFF
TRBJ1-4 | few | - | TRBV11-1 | TGTGCCAGCAGCCCTAGCCGGGAGGAGTCTGAAAAACTGTTTTTT | CASSPSREESEKLFF
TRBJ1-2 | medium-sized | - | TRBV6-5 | TGTGCCAGCAGTTACTCGCCCAGGGACGGCTATGGCTACACCTTC | CASSYSPRDGYGYTF
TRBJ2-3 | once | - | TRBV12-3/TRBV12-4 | TGTGCTAGCATTCCTATCGGGAGACCAGATACGCAGTATTTT | CASIPIGRPDTQYF
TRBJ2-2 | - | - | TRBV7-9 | TGTGCCAGCAGCCTCGATAGCGCGAGCACCAGGGAGCTGTTTTTT | CASSLDSASTRELFF
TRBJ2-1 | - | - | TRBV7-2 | TGTGCCAGCAGCTTAGAGGCCAGGAATGAGCAGTTCTTC | CASSLEARNEQFF
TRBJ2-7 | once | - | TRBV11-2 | TGTGCCAGCAGCCCCGGGGCGGGGTCGTCCTACGAGCAGTACTTC | CASSPGAGSSYEQYF
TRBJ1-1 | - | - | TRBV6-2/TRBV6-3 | TGTGCCAGCAGTTACTGGATGAAGACTGAAGCTTTCTTT | CASSYWMKTEAFF
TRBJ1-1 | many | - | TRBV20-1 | TGCAGTGCTATGGAGGCGACAGGCCGTCAAGCTTTCTTT | CSAMEATGRQAFF
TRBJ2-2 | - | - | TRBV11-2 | TGTACCAGCAGCAATACCTGGGGCGGGGAACTGTTTTTT | CTSSNTWGGELFF
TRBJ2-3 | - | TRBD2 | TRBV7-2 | TGTGCCAGCAGCTGGGGGACTAGCGGGACCGAAGGCACAGATACGCAGTATTTT | CASSWGTSGTEGTDTQYF
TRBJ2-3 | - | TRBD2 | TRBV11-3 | TGTGCCAGTAGCCTGTTAGCGGGGGGGAGAACAGATACGCAGTGTTTT | CASSLLAGGRTDTQCF
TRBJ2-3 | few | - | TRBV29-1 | TGCAGCGTGGGGGGAAACACAGATACGCAGTATTTT | CSVGGNTDTQYF
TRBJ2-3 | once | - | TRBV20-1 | TGCAGTGCTAGGTGGCCAGAATTCACAGGTACGCAGTATTTT | CSARWPEFTGTQYF
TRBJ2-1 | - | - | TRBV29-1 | TGCAGCGTTGTATCAGGGACCAATGAGCAGTTCTTC | CSVVSGTNEQFF
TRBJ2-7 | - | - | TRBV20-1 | TGCCGTGCCAGCCTCGGGGTGATGAGGGAACAGTACTTC | CRASLGVMREQYF
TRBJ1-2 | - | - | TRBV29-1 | TGCAGCGTCGTTACTCCAGGCGGCACTAACTATGGCTACACCTTC | CSVVTPGGTNYGYTF
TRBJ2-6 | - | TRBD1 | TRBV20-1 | TGCAGTGCTCGGCCCAGGGGGCTTACTGAGGCCAGCGTCCTGACTTTC | CSARPRGLTEASVLTF
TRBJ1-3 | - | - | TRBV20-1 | TGCAGTGCTAGAGATGGTGGCAGTAGTGCAAACACCATATATTTT | CSARDGGSSANTIYF
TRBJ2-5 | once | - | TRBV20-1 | TGCAGTGCTAGTTTTCATCAGGAGGGCCAAGAGACCCAGTACTTC | CSASFHQEGQETQYF
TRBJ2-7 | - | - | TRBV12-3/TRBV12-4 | TGTGCCAGCAGTTTGTCGGGGTCTTACGAGCAGTACTTC | CASSLSGSYEQYF
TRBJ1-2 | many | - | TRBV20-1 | TGCAGTGCCCCGGGGGCCCATGGCTACACCTTC | CSAPGAHGYTF
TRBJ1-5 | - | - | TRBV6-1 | TGTACCAGCGGAGCAGGGGTCCATCAGTCCCAGCATTTT | CTSGAGVHQSQHF
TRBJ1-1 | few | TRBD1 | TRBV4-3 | TGCGCCAGCAGCCAAGAAGGACAGGGGGCGATGAACACTGAAGCTTTCTTT | CASSQEGQGAMNTEAFF
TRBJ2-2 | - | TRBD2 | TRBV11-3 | TGTGCTAGTAGCTCCCGGGGAGCGGGAGGATACAGAGCCTGGGAGCTGTTTTTT | CASSSRGAGGYRAWELFF
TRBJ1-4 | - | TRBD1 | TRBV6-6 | TGTGCCAGCAGTTACTTGACAGGGGACGAGAAACTGTTTTTT | CASSYLTGDEKLFF
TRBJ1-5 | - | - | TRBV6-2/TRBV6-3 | TGTGCCAGCAGTTATTCGATAGGGGCTCAGCCCCAGCATTTT | CASSYSIGAQPQHF
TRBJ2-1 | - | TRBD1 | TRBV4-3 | TGCGCCAGCAGCCAAGACGGCAGGACAGGGGGCCAGGGGCAGTTCTTC | CASSQDGRTGGQGQFF
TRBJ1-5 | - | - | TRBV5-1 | TGCGCCAGCAACTTGGGGGAAGCTCAGCCCCAGCATTTT | CASNLGEAQPQHF